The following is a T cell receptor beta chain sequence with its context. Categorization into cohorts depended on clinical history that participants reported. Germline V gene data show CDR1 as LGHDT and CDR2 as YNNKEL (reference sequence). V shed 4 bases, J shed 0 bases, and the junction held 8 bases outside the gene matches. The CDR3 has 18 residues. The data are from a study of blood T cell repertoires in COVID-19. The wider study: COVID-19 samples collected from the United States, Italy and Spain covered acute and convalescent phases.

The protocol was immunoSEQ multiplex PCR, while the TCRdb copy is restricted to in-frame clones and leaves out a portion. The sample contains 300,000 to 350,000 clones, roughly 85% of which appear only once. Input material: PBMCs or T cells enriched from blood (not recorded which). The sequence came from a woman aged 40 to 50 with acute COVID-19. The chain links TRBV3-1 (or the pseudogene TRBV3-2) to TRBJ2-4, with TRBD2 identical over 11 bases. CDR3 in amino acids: CASSPPGLAGVAKNIQYF. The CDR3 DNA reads TGTGCCAGCAGCCCCCCCGGACTAGCGGGTGTAGCCAAAAACATTCAGTACTTC.